Each of the 9 T cell receptor beta chains below was sequenced from the same sample in a study of CD4+ T cells in melanoma. The protocol was immunoSEQ multiplex PCR, while the TCRdb copy is restricted to in-frame clones and leaves out a portion. The sample yields 10,000 or so clones, around 60% seen once. Sequenced sample: cells from a culture (not recorded whether cultured in vitro). The receptors were sampled from a human donor with melanoma.

The V call is TRBV30, the J call TRBJ1-4; D gene unclear. The CDR3 contains 11 residues. The V end was cut by 0 bases, the J end by 8 bases, with 4 bases between. Germline V gene data show CDR1 as GTSNPN and CDR2 as SVGIG (reference sequence). The CDR3 loop reads CAWSVYEKLFF. In DNA form, the CDR3 reads TGTGCCTGGAGTGTATACGAAAAACTGTTTTTT.

This clone was counted between two and nine times. This same CDR3 is encoded by further DNA sequences in the sample. V and J are TRBV5-1 and TRBJ1-2; 8 bases map to TRBD1. Looked up from germline, CDR1 is SGHRS and CDR2 is YFSETQ. The J segment lost 7 bases and the V segment lost 1 base, leaving 9 bases of the junction unmatched. The CDR3 runs to 15 residues. CDR3 in DNA: TGCGCCAGCAGCTTGTCAGGACAGGGTGCGAGTGGCTACACCTTC. Residues: CASSLSGQGASGYTF.

The V and J genes are TRBV11-2 and TRBJ1-5; D uncertain. This CDR3 is 14 amino acids long. The V end was cut by 0 bases, the J end by 1 base, with 4 bases between. Germline loops: CDR1 SGHAT, CDR2 FQNNGV. CDR3 sequence reads: CASSLDISNQPQHF. The CDR3 DNA is TGTGCCAGCAGCTTAGATATAAGCAATCAGCCCCAGCATTTT.

This clone was detected only once. This sequence joins TRBV6-1 and TRBJ1-5; D remains ambiguous. V gave up 6 bases and J gave up 9 bases, with 12 bases separating them. The germline CDR1 and CDR2 sequences are MNHNS and SASEGT. The CDR3 has 12 residues. The CDR3 region has the DNA TGTGCCAGCAGATCGTACGGGGTGCCCCAGCATTTT. This translates into CASRSYGVPQHF.

This clone has just a few counts. The V call is TRBV2, the J call TRBJ2-7, with D perhaps being TRBD1 or TRBD2 (5 bases each). Trimming took off 6 bases at V and 7 bases at J, with 10 bases between the two ends. This CDR3 region has 11 residues. Germline values: CDR1 SNHLY, CDR2 FYNNEI. CDR3 region: CASREGMEQYF. As DNA, the CDR3 is TGTGCCAGCAGAGAGGGGATGGAGCAGTACTTC.

This chain uses TRBV10-3 with TRBJ1-1; D gene uncertain. The length of the CDR3 is 13 residues. Germline V CDR1 and CDR2: ENHRY, SYGVKD. V was shortened by 3 bases and J by 6 bases, with 11 bases between the two germline ends. The CDR3, as DNA: TGTGCCATCAGTGAAAAGGGAGTTGCTGAAGCTTTCTTT. This codes for CAISEKGVAEAFF.

The chain has TRBV6-6 and TRBJ1-4, with D possibly being TRBD1 (5 bases). CDR1 is MNHNY and CDR2 is SVGAGI in the germline V gene (reference sequence). Between the trimmed V and J ends, which lost 0 bases and 4 bases, there was a span of 9 bases. The CDR3 has 15 residues. The CDR3 here is CASSYSKGSNEKLFF. The CDR3, as DNA: TGTGCCAGCAGTTACTCGAAGGGGAGTAATGAAAAACTGTTTTTT.

The gene calls are TRBV19 and TRBJ1-5; no firm D call. The V gene lost 2 bases and the J gene lost 2 bases, with 10 bases spanning the gap. The CDR3 is made up of 15 amino acids. Germline V CDR1 and CDR2: LNHDA, SQIVND (reference sequence). For the CDR3, the DNA is TGTGCCAGTAGTATATTCGGGAGGGGCAATCAGCCCCAGCATTTT. Translating gives CASSIFGRGNQPQHF.

The chain has TRBV19 and TRBJ2-1, with unresolved D. Germline lookup yields CDR1 LNHDA and CDR2 SQIVND (reference sequence). Trimming shortened V by 3 bases and J by 4 bases, and 10 bases separated the two germline ends. The CDR3 runs 14 residues. In nucleotides, the CDR3 is TGTGCCAGTAGTATTGGGTACAGTTACAATGAGCAGTTCTTC. This sequence encodes CASSIGYSYNEQFF.